The sequence of this T cell receptor beta chain was determined in a study of sequential checkpoint blockade in melanoma. Looking at the study overall: Arm A got nivolumab then ipilimumab; arm B the reverse, 1:1.

The data were produced by immunoSEQ multiplex PCR, yet TCRdb's version contains in-frame clones alone and is incomplete. The sample lists about 7,400 clones, around 24% occurring once. The V end was cut by 0 bases, the J end by 5 bases, with 13 bases between. CDR3 length: 15 residues. The germline CDR1 and CDR2 sequences are SGHNT and YENEEA. Treatment given: randomized to nivolumab then ipilimumab (arm A) or the reverse (arm B). DNA-damaging chemotherapy had not been given to any patient beforehand. Ten or more counts support this clone. The V and J genes are TRBV11-3 and TRBJ2-5; perhaps TRBD1 as D (5 bases). The receptor's source is a human donor with melanoma. This material consisted of tumor tissue (inferred from file names), taken from a patient given nivolumab and ipilimumab in sequence. The CDR3 DNA reads TGTGCCAGCAGCTTAGACCCAGGGTACGGGGAGACCCAGTACTTC. Translated: CASSLDPGYGETQYF. Variable domain in full (rest from reference TRBV11-3 and TRBJ2-5): EAGVVQSPRYKIIEKKQPVAFWCNPISGHNTLYWYLQNLGQGPELLIRYENEEAVDDSQLPKDRFSAERLKGVDSTLKIQPAELGDSAVYLCASSLDPGYGETQYFGPGTRLLVL.